The source of this TCR beta chain is a study of OX40 agonist ivuxolimab in advanced cancers. Study context: Age averaged around 54 years (range roughly 23 to 80), and roughly 80% were male. Study-level results: What antigens the expanded peripheral T cells recognized was never established. Relative to CD4+, CD8+ T cells held more expanded clones on average.

Clones were sequenced by immunoSEQ multiplex PCR, and TCRdb holds only the in-frame ones, with some missing. Seen here are about 73,000 clones, more than 90% observed once, and the top ten hold under 10%. Cycle 7 day 1, cycle 4 day 1, and baseline were the timepoints at which blood was sampled. Notes on this clone: Its antigen is currently unknown.

V was cut by 6 bases and J by 0 bases, with 10 bases left in between. This CDR3 has 14 residues. The germline V gene has CDR1 SGDLS and CDR2 YYNGEE. The sample in question was CD4+ or CD8+ T cells sorted from blood, obtained in a trial of the OX40 agonist ivuxolimab. The genes are TRBV9 and TRBJ1-3; no reliable D call. The sequence derives from an adult with an advanced solid tumor such as melanoma, head and neck, liver or kidney cancer. The CDR3 loop is CASKDASSGNTIYF. Written as DNA, the CDR3 is TGTGCCAGCAAAGACGCATCCTCTGGAAACACCATATATTTT.